This T cell receptor beta chain was recovered during a study of T cell changes during pregnancy in multiple sclerosis. Germline CDR1 is SGHDT and CDR2 is YYEEEE. After removal of 3 bases from V and 6 bases from J, the junction contained 7 bases not matched to a gene. This CDR3 is built from 15 residues. The method was immunoSEQ multiplex PCR; TCRdb's version includes in-frame clones alone and lacks a portion of them. The data contain about 61,000 clones, about 87% of them singletons. This receptor was identified in a female donor in good health, enrolled as a control in a pregnancy study. The rearrangement joins TRBV5-6 to TRBJ1-4, with TRBD1 matching over 8 bases. This material consisted of peripheral blood, taken in the first trimester of pregnancy. Written as DNA, the CDR3 is TGTGCCAGCAGCTCGGAAGACAGGGGTCATGAAAAACTGTTTTTT. It specifies CASSSEDRGHEKLFF.